The 3 T cell receptor beta chains below all came from one sample that was sequenced in a study of blood T cells in healthy people across ages. A second PCR, run for roughly 7 to 11 cycles, used a sample-barcoded 5' primer plus a J-beta primer mix. One entry per CDR3 protein results from TCRdb running MiXCR on the 5' RACE reads. The data hold around 690,000 distinct CDR3 sequences, with under 65% observed a single time. What was sequenced was blood. The origin of the receptors is a man aged 55 to 70 in good health.

This chain's CDR3 is CASSPRTREETQYF. The CDR3 nucleotides read TGCGCCAGCAGCCCGCGGACTAGAGAAGAGACCCAGTACTTC. The rearrangement joins TRBV5-1 to TRBJ2-5; 7 bases align to TRBD2. Germline V lookup: CDR1 SGHRS, CDR2 YFSETQ. The J segment lost 3 bases and the V segment lost 4 bases, leaving 6 bases of the junction unmatched. The CDR3 consists of 14 residues.

As for this clonotype: The junction does not match germline at one end; this may be a read error. CDR3 in amino acids: CANSRLRGGGGWETQYF. DNA for the CDR3: TGTGCCAACAGTCGCCTTCGGGGTGGCGGGGGGTGGGAGACCCAGTACTTC. The chain has TRBV6-1 and TRBJ2-5; 8 bases are a match to TRBD2. The germline V gene has CDR1 MNHNS and CDR2 SASEGT. The CDR3 contains 17 residues.

The chain joins TRBV20-1 to TRBJ2-5; 7 bases line up with TRBD2. Germline CDR1 DFQATT, CDR2 SNEGSKA (reference sequence). This CDR3 comprises 15 residues. After removal of 5 bases from V and 2 bases from J, the junction contained 11 bases not matched to a gene. Here the CDR3 DNA reads TGCAGTGCTGATCCTCAGTGGGGGGGTCAAGAGACCCAGTACTTC. Protein: CSADPQWGGQETQYF.